Listed below are T cell receptor beta chains from one sample, sequenced in a study of blood T cell repertoires in COVID-19. TCRdb keeps only in-frame clones here, not all; method: immunoSEQ multiplex PCR. The sample carries under 250,000 clones, over 80% recorded once. Sequencing used PBMCs or T cells enriched from blood (not recorded which). These receptors were obtained from a woman aged 40 to 50 who had been exposed to COVID-19. The CDR3 runs from the conserved cysteine through the conserved F or W.

CDR3 | V
CASSFRQADYGYTF | TRBV7-9
CASSQRTIHNEKLFF | TRBV18
CASSPFTIQGAPGYTF | TRBV4-1
CASSYEGVNQPQHF | TRBV6-5
CSVEGGQGVHNEQFF | TRBV29-1
CSVVASRGPAYEQYF | TRBV29-1
CASRPPGRNEQYF | TRBV12-3/TRBV12-4
CSAGDRGAGNTIYF | TRBV29-1
CASSPGQGNTEAFF | TRBV6-5
CASSGDSSPSSPLHF | TRBV18
CASSETPIAGGRPDTQYF | TRBV7-7
CASSQGAARGEKLFF | TRBV3-1/TRBV3-2
CASSPGIFYGANVLTF | TRBV6-2/TRBV6-3
CASSPTVNYGYTF | TRBV28
CASSTGPSYNSPLHF | TRBV28
CASSIRRGKSEAFF | TRBV19
CASQSGADEQFF | TRBV13
CASRGQGLNIQYF | TRBV27
CASTIGGAASDTQYF | TRBV7-3
CASSQDFRQGRANQPQHF | TRBV4-2
CASHSGSTDTQYF | TRBV12-3/TRBV12-4
CATSREAGSYNEQFF | TRBV15
CASSFGQGGFGGYTF | TRBV13
CASSLGGGDYEQYF | TRBV5-4
CASSMGSNNQPQHF | TRBV19
CASSVTVAGNQYNEQFF | TRBV11-2
CASSLSGGAFADTQYF | TRBV28
CAIRRGEVDTQYF | TRBV12-3/TRBV12-4
CATSSGQPRETQYF | TRBV15
CASSPRTGSPGYTF | TRBV11-2
CASSKRGRLRESYEQYF | TRBV21-1
CASSPGLAGVGEQFF | TRBV3-1/TRBV3-2
CASSSPGQGSGNTIYF | TRBV28
CATSDPGTGGDYPSYGYTF | TRBV24-1
CASSSGQGATGELFF | TRBV6-2/TRBV6-3
CASSAPGIGPEAFF | TRBV25-1
CASSHAPGLAGKTQYF | TRBV3-1/TRBV3-2
CASSSFGGRGNTIYF | TRBV6-5
CASSSSGLAKNIQYF | TRBV2
CASSSGVNEQFF | TRBV28
CAWSIGFYGSGNTIYF | TRBV30
CASFVGQGTYEQYF | TRBV10-2
CATSSTEYLLTLNTEAFF | TRBV15
CASSYPGTPGNTIYF | TRBV28
CSVYRGGYGYTF | TRBV29-1
CATSSRPTGGGEQYF | TRBV15
CASRFPDTGTSGGVGGETQYF | TRBV28
CASSLNPRGGSTEAFF | TRBV7-3
CACNTGGGTGYTF | TRBV30
CASSATGLGNQPQHF | TRBV28